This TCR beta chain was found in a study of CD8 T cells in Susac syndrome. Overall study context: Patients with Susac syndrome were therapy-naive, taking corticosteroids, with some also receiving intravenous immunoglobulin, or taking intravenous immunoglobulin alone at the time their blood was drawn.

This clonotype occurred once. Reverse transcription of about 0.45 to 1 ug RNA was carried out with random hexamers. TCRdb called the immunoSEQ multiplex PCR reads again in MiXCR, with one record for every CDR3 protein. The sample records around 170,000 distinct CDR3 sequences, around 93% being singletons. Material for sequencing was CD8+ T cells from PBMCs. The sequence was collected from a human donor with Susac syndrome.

The DNA for the CDR3 is TGTGCCTGGGACACGGGGGGGCAAGATACGCAGTATTTT. It yields the protein CAWDTGGQDTQYF. The gene calls are TRBV30 and TRBJ2-3; 8 bases are shared with TRBD2. Trimming removed 5 bases from V and 5 bases from J; junction bases left unmatched: 6. The CDR3 has 13 amino acids. Germline CDR1 GTSNPN, CDR2 SVGIG (reference sequence). Full variable domain (missing parts from reference TRBV30 and TRBJ2-3): SQTIHQWPATLVQPVGSPLSLECTVEGTSNPNLYWYRQAAGRGLQLLFYSVGIGQISSEVPQNLSASRPQDRQFILSSKKLLLSDSGFYLCAWDTGGQDTQYFGPGTRLTVL.